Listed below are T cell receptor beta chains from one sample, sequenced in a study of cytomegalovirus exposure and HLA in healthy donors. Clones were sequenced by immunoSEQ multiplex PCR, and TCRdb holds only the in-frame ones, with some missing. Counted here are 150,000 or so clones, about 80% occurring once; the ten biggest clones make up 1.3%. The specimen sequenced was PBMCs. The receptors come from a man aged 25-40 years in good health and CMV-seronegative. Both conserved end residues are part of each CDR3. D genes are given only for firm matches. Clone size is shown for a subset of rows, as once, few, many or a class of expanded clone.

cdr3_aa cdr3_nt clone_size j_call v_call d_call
CASSSGTSGTYEQYF TGCGCCAGTTCATCCGGGACTAGCGGAACTTACGAGCAGTACTTC - TRBJ2-7 TRBV5-1 TRBD2
CASSLGDRINQPQHF TGTGCCAGCAGCTTAGGGGACAGGATAAATCAGCCCCAGCATTTT - TRBJ1-5 TRBV7-2 TRBD1
CASSLGSGGTDTQYF TGTGCCAGCAGCTTAGGTTCAGGGGGCACAGATACGCAGTATTTT - TRBJ2-3 TRBV7-3 -
CASNFNGNSGANVLTF TGTGCCAGTAATTTTAATGGCAACTCTGGGGCCAACGTCCTGACTTTC - TRBJ2-6 TRBV19 -
CASSGNRGRNTEAFF TGTGCCAGCAGCGGTAACAGGGGGCGAAACACTGAAGCTTTCTTT - TRBJ1-1 TRBV2 TRBD1
CASSFGQAEQYF TGTGCCAGCAGCTTCGGACAGGCCGAGCAGTACTTC - TRBJ2-7 TRBV7-2 TRBD1
CAWSVGRGGEAFF TGTGCCTGGAGTGTAGGTCGGGGGGGTGAAGCTTTCTTT - TRBJ1-1 TRBV30 -
CASSPGQGGTYEQYF TGCGCCAGCAGCCCGGGACAGGGGGGTACCTACGAGCAGTACTTC - TRBJ2-7 TRBV10-1 TRBD1
CASSLEAWGANVLTF TGTGCCAGCAGCTTGGAGGCTTGGGGGGCCAACGTCCTGACTTTC once TRBJ2-6 TRBV7-2 -
CASSTPGTGVHSPLHF TGTGCCAGCAGCACACCCGGGACAGGGGTTCATTCACCCCTCCACTTT - TRBJ1-6 TRBV28 TRBD1
CASRYSASSYNEQFF TGTGCCAGCAGATATAGCGCGAGCTCCTACAATGAGCAGTTCTTC - TRBJ2-1 TRBV11-2 -
CASSYDGGPYEQYF TGTGCCAGCAGTTACGATGGGGGCCCCTACGAGCAGTACTTC - TRBJ2-7 TRBV6-5 -
CASSVGVLERETQYF TGTGCCAGCAGCGTAGGGGTTTTAGAGAGGGAGACCCAGTACTTC - TRBJ2-5 TRBV9 -
CASSPGTGPGNTIYF TGTGCCAGCTCACCCGGGACAGGGCCCGGAAACACCATATATTTT - TRBJ1-3 TRBV18 TRBD1
CASTTPRTERYNEQFF TGTGCCAGCACTACCCCGAGGACAGAACGCTACAATGAGCAGTTCTTC - TRBJ2-1 TRBV28 -
CASSPPGLARNEQFF TGTGCCAGCAGCCCTCCAGGACTAGCGAGGAATGAGCAGTTCTTC - TRBJ2-1 TRBV11-2 TRBD2
CAWSGGSGEQFF TGTGCCTGGAGTGGTGGTAGCGGAGAGCAGTTCTTC - TRBJ2-1 TRBV30 -
CASTQGPGGGQETQYF TGCGCCAGCACCCAAGGCCCGGGAGGGGGACAAGAGACCCAGTACTTC - TRBJ2-5 TRBV10-2 TRBD2
CASSPGSSGADTQYF TGTGCCAGCTCGCCCGGGAGTTCGGGGGCAGATACGCAGTATTTT once TRBJ2-3 TRBV7-9 -
CASSPRPPRGEVRSNQPQHF TGTGCCAGCAGTCCAAGACCCCCTCGAGGGGAGGTTCGGAGCAATCAGCCCCAGCATTTT - TRBJ1-5 TRBV2 -
CASSMDRGRFNEQFF TGTGCCAGCAGCATGGACAGGGGGCGCTTCAATGAGCAGTTCTTC few TRBJ2-1 TRBV7-2 TRBD1
CASSPRLAGGTDTQYF TGTGCCAGCAGCCCGAGACTAGCGGGGGGCACAGATACGCAGTATTTT - TRBJ2-3 TRBV11-2 TRBD2
CASTVRSGTQETQYF TGTGCCAGTACCGTCAGGTCGGGGACACAAGAGACCCAGTACTTC few TRBJ2-5 TRBV19 -
CASSREPDTQYF TGCGCCAGCAGCCGAGAGCCGGATACGCAGTATTTT - TRBJ2-3 TRBV10-1 -
CASSLDFGVSTDTQYF TGTGCCAGCAGCTTGGATTTCGGGGTATCCACAGATACGCAGTATTTT - TRBJ2-3 TRBV5-5 -
CASSLVRGTTYEQYF TGTGCCAGCAGCTTAGTGAGGGGGACCACCTACGAGCAGTACTTC - TRBJ2-7 TRBV7-2 -
CASSPRGPYEQYF TGTGCCAGCAGCCCCCGCGGCCCCTACGAGCAGTACTTC - TRBJ2-7 TRBV14 -
CASSWGDRGNDQPQHF TGCGCCAGCAGCTGGGGGGACAGGGGAAATGATCAGCCCCAGCATTTT - TRBJ1-5 TRBV5-1 TRBD1
CASSLVSGRARIEQYF TGTGCCAGCAGCTTAGTGAGCGGGAGGGCCCGAATCGAGCAGTACTTC - TRBJ2-7 TRBV11-2 TRBD2
CAWSRGLYGYTF TGTGCCTGGAGTAGGGGATTGTATGGCTACACCTTC - TRBJ1-2 TRBV30 -
CASSESSLRAGEQFF TGTGCCAGCAGTGAATCCTCCCTGAGAGCGGGTGAGCAGTTCTTC - TRBJ2-1 TRBV25-1 -
CASSRGRQGGEQYF TGTGCCAGCAGTCGAGGAAGACAGGGCGGCGAGCAGTACTTC - TRBJ2-7 TRBV6-5 TRBD1
CAWSRQGKRTSEAFF TGTGCCTGGAGTCGGCAGGGAAAAAGAACCTCTGAAGCTTTCTTT - TRBJ1-1 TRBV30 -
CATSRDTGGSGNTIYF TGTGCCACCAGCAGAGATACAGGGGGCTCTGGAAACACCATATATTTT - TRBJ1-3 TRBV15 TRBD1
CASSLEGAQDNEQFF TGTGCCAGCAGTTTGGAGGGGGCGCAAGACAATGAGCAGTTCTTC - TRBJ2-1 TRBV27 -
CATSRDRVGYGYTF TGTGCCACCAGCAGAGACAGGGTCGGCTATGGCTACACCTTC once TRBJ1-2 TRBV15 -
CASSGIIRQVSNQPQHF TGTGCCAGCAGTGGAATCATAAGACAGGTGTCAAATCAGCCCCAGCATTTT - TRBJ1-5 TRBV6-1 -
CASSTKGAQPQHF TGTGCCAGCAGCACCAAGGGGGCGCAGCCCCAGCATTTT - TRBJ1-5 TRBV21-1 -
CAWSAGGWTSLYEQYF TGTGCCTGGAGTGCGGGCGGTTGGACTTCGCTTTACGAGCAGTACTTC - TRBJ2-7 TRBV30 -
CASSDRGRTDTQYF TGTGCCAGCAGTGACAGGGGGAGAACAGATACGCAGTATTTT - TRBJ2-3 TRBV2 TRBD1
CASSLKGIQETQYF TGTGCCAGCAGCCTCAAGGGGATCCAAGAGACCCAGTACTTC - TRBJ2-5 TRBV14 -
CASSPLPGSNQPQHF TGTGCCAGCAGCCCGTTACCGGGTAGCAATCAGCCCCAGCATTTT - TRBJ1-5 TRBV9 -
CASSLTFGDNTGELFF TGTGCCAGCAGCTTAACGTTCGGAGACAACACCGGGGAGCTGTTTTTT - TRBJ2-2 TRBV7-3 -
CASRTGSGNTIYF TGTGCCAGCAGAACAGGGAGCGGAAACACCATATATTTT few TRBJ1-3 TRBV7-2 -
CASSQGGTGLTDTQYF TGCGCCAGCAGCCAAGGCGGGACAGGCCTTACAGATACGCAGTATTTT once TRBJ2-3 TRBV4-1 TRBD1
CAWTTGLAASYNEQFF TGTGCCTGGACTACAGGACTAGCGGCCTCCTACAATGAGCAGTTCTTC - TRBJ2-1 TRBV30 TRBD2
CASTIRGGSPLHF TGTGCCAGCACTATTAGGGGGGGTTCACCCCTCCACTTT - TRBJ1-6 TRBV5-6 -
CASSLRLAGRTDTQYF TGTGCCAGCAGTCTGAGACTAGCGGGGAGGACAGATACGCAGTATTTT - TRBJ2-3 TRBV5-4 TRBD2
CASSLDPITVNNYGYTF TGTGCCAGCAGCTTAGATCCTATTACGGTGAATAACTATGGCTACACCTTC once TRBJ1-2 TRBV7-2 -
CTSSQAGGGTQYF TGCACCAGCAGCCAGGCTGGTGGAGGGACCCAGTACTTC - TRBJ2-5 TRBV1 -
CASSIDSTTNEKLFF TGTGCCAGTAGTATAGATTCAACAACTAATGAAAAACTGTTTTTT - TRBJ1-4 TRBV19 -
CASTLSGNTIYF TGTGCCAGCACCCTCTCTGGAAACACCATATATTTT - TRBJ1-3 TRBV6-5 -
CASSLWRQTNEKLFF TGTGCCAGCAGCTTATGGCGGCAGACTAATGAAAAACTGTTTTTT - TRBJ1-4 TRBV7-2 -
CSARGQGEAFF TGCAGTGCTAGGGGGCAGGGTGAAGCTTTCTTT - TRBJ1-1 TRBV20-1 -
CASRRQGLETQYF TGTGCCAGCAGACGACAGGGTCTAGAGACCCAGTACTTC - TRBJ2-5 TRBV27 TRBD1
CASSPQPGRDRGDYEQYF TGCGCCAGCAGCCCACAACCGGGTCGGGACAGGGGGGACTACGAGCAGTACTTC - TRBJ2-7 TRBV4-1 TRBD1
CASSLGQGQSSYNSPLHF TGTGCCAGCAGCCTGGGACAGGGTCAAAGCTCCTATAATTCACCCCTCCACTTT - TRBJ1-6 TRBV14 TRBD1
CASSLYVTGSYNEQFF TGTGCCAGCAGCTTATACGTGACAGGGTCCTACAATGAGCAGTTCTTC - TRBJ2-1 TRBV7-2 TRBD1
CASSPTSFTEIAKNIQYF TGTGCCAGCAGCCCGACTAGTTTCACCGAAATAGCCAAAAACATTCAGTACTTC once TRBJ2-4 TRBV7-8 -
CASSIRTGSNSGANVLTF TGTGCCAGTAGTATACGGACAGGATCGAACTCTGGGGCCAACGTCCTGACTTTC once TRBJ2-6 TRBV19 TRBD1